This entry features one T cell receptor beta chain sequence. The sample is drawn from a study of blood T cells in healthy people across ages. A sample-barcoded 5' primer and a J-beta primer mix were used in a second PCR of roughly 7 to 11 cycles. TCRdb passed the 5' RACE reads through MiXCR, listing each CDR3 protein once. The table lists around 1.5 million distinct CDR3 sequences, roughly 32% of them singletons. The material sequenced was blood. This TCR was recovered from a woman in her 30s in good health.

CDR3 coding DNA: TGTGCCAGCAGCGTAACCAACGGGGGACACAATGAGCAGTTCTTC. This translates into CASSVTNGGHNEQFF. The rearrangement links TRBV9 to TRBJ2-1, with D perhaps TRBD2 (6 bases). Germline assignment: CDR1 SGDLS and CDR2 YYNGEE. Trimming pared 1 base from V and 5 bases from J, leaving 13 bases between. This CDR3 region has 15 residues.